These T cell receptor beta chains were read from a single sample in a study of blood T cell repertoires in COVID-19. The method was immunoSEQ multiplex PCR; TCRdb's version includes in-frame clones alone and lacks a portion of them. The sample shows 130,000 or so clones, over 75% of them seen only once. The sequenced sample was peripheral blood. These receptors were obtained from a man aged 50-59 years with acute or convalescent COVID-19. The CDR3 runs from the conserved cysteine through the conserved F or W. Fields, in order: V gene, CDR3 length, D gene, J gene, clone size, CDR3 protein, CDR3 DNA. D genes are given only for firm matches. Clone size appears in some rows only: once, few, many, or a class for an expanded clone.

>TRBV5-6|17|NA|TRBJ1-6|NA
CASSLDGLSSYNSPLHF
TGTGCCAGCAGCTTGGACGGGTTAAGCTCCTATAATTCACCCCTCCACTTT
>TRBV4-2|17|TRBD1|TRBJ2-7|once
CASSQDTTGQSLYEQYF
TGTGCCAGCAGCCAAGATACTACGGGACAGTCGTTATACGAGCAGTACTTC
>TRBV29-1|13|NA|TRBJ1-5|NA
CSVVDTYNQPQHF
TGCAGCGTTGTCGACACTTATAATCAGCCCCAGCATTTT
>TRBV2|19|TRBD2|TRBJ2-3|NA
CASSRYRPRLASSTDTQYF
TGTGCCAGCAGTCGGTATAGGCCCCGACTAGCCTCTAGCACAGATACGCAGTATTTT
>TRBV25-1|14|TRBD2|TRBJ2-1|NA
CASSVASGRGEQFF
TGTGCCAGCAGTGTGGCCAGCGGGAGGGGTGAGCAGTTCTTC
>TRBV14|13|NA|TRBJ2-2|NA
CASSQARGGELFF
TGTGCCAGCAGCCAGGCCCGGGGCGGGGAGCTGTTTTTT
>TRBV11-2|15|TRBD1|TRBJ1-4|NA
CASSFPGQGNEKLFF
TGTGCCAGCAGCTTCCCGGGACAGGGGAATGAAAAACTGTTTTTT
>TRBV29-1|12|NA|TRBJ1-1|NA
CSVRRGNTEAFF
TGCAGCGTCAGACGAGGGAACACTGAAGCTTTCTTT
>TRBV10-3|13|NA|TRBJ1-5|NA
CAISQGEGQPQHF
TGTGCCATCTCTCAAGGAGAAGGTCAGCCCCAGCATTTT
>TRBV5-1|15|TRBD2|TRBJ2-7|NA
CASSPSGRGSYEQYF
TGCGCCAGCAGCCCAAGCGGGAGGGGATCCTACGAGCAGTACTTC
>TRBV6-1|14|NA|TRBJ1-5|NA
CASSDGTVYQPQHF
TGTGCCAGCAGTGACGGGACTGTTTATCAGCCCCAGCATTTT
>TRBV10-2|15|NA|TRBJ1-2|few
CASSESGGINYGYTF
TGCGCCAGCAGTGAGTCTGGCGGGATCAACTATGGCTACACCTTC
>TRBV10-1|18|TRBD2|TRBJ2-4|NA
CASPLPSGVRGAKNIQYF
TGCGCCAGCCCTTTGCCTAGCGGAGTTAGGGGAGCCAAAAACATTCAGTACTTC
>TRBV27|15|TRBD1|TRBJ2-7|NA
CASSRRIQGTYEQYF
TGTGCCAGCAGTCGCCGAATACAGGGGACCTACGAGCAGTACTTC
>TRBV5-1|13|NA|TRBJ1-2|NA
CASSTTTGNGYTF
TGCGCCAGCAGCACCACCACAGGGAATGGCTACACCTTC
>TRBV12-2|17|NA|TRBJ2-5|NA
CASRPLGPGTNQETQYF
TGTGCAAGTCGTCCACTCGGGCCCGGGACTAACCAAGAGACCCAGTACTTC
>TRBV5-1|14|TRBD1|TRBJ1-1|NA
CASSLTGQGTAAFF
TGCGCCAGCAGCCTGACCGGACAGGGAACCGCAGCTTTCTTT
>TRBV11-3|13|NA|TRBJ2-7|NA
CASSPRVSYEQYF
TGTGCCAGCAGCCCCCGGGTCTCCTACGAGCAGTACTTC
>TRBV2|12|NA|TRBJ2-7|NA
CASTGDSYEQYF
TGTGCCAGCACGGGGGACAGCTACGAGCAGTACTTC
>TRBV2|13|NA|TRBJ1-1|NA
CASSVAGYTEAFF
TGTGCCAGCAGTGTCGCAGGCTACACTGAAGCTTTCTTT
>TRBV6-5|14|TRBD1|TRBJ1-1|once
CASSYSGQGTEAFF
TGTGCCAGCAGTTACTCGGGACAGGGCACTGAAGCTTTCTTT
>TRBV18|16|NA|TRBJ1-4|NA
CASSPLHGGLNEKLFF
TGTGCCAGCTCACCTCTTCACGGAGGTTTAAATGAAAAACTGTTTTTT
>TRBV19|13|NA|TRBJ1-1|NA
CASSISWNTEAFF
TGTGCCAGTAGTATTAGCTGGAACACTGAAGCTTTCTTT
>TRBV6-5|14|TRBD2|TRBJ2-1|NA
CASILKRGYNEQFF
TGTGCCAGCATTTTAAAGCGGGGATACAATGAGCAGTTCTTC
>TRBV12-3/TRBV12-4|13|NA|TRBJ2-7|NA
CASRNSGVYEQYF
TGTGCCAGCAGGAACTCAGGGGTGTACGAGCAGTACTTC
>TRBV3-1/TRBV3-2|17|TRBD1|TRBJ2-5|NA
CASSQDPGQVYQETQYF
TGTGCCAGCAGCCAAGATCCAGGACAGGTGTACCAAGAGACCCAGTACTTC
>TRBV6-5|14|TRBD1|TRBJ2-7|NA
CASSRDRGWYEQYF
TGTGCCAGCAGTAGGGACAGGGGGTGGTACGAGCAGTACTTC
>TRBV5-5|17|TRBD1|TRBJ1-1|NA
CASRTAGTGGGDTEAFF
TGTGCCAGCAGGACGGCCGGGACAGGGGGCGGGGACACTGAAGCTTTCTTT
>TRBV2|14|NA|TRBJ1-5|NA
CASSEDRNNQPQHF
TGTGCCAGCAGTGAAGACAGGAATAATCAGCCCCAGCATTTT
>TRBV5-1|16|TRBD1|TRBJ1-2|NA
CASSLETGRRAYGYTF
TGCGCCAGCAGCTTAGAGACAGGGAGACGGGCTTACGGCTACACCTTC
>TRBV7-8|14|TRBD1|TRBJ1-4|NA
CASSLTGEGEKLFF
TGTGCCAGCAGCTTGACAGGGGAAGGTGAAAAACTGTTTTTT
>TRBV2|17|NA|TRBJ2-5|NA
CASSDPYNIPSQETQYF
TGTGCCAGCAGTGACCCCTATAATATCCCCTCTCAAGAGACCCAGTACTTC
>TRBV2|16|TRBD2|TRBJ2-1|NA
CASSEVAGRAYNEQFF
TGTGCCAGCAGTGAAGTGGCCGGGAGGGCCTACAATGAGCAGTTCTTC
>TRBV7-2|13|NA|TRBJ1-1|NA
CASSPYMNTEAFF
TGTGCCAGCAGCCCTTACATGAACACTGAAGCTTTCTTT
>TRBV18|15|TRBD1|TRBJ1-1|NA
CASSRTGAKNTEAFF
TGTGCCAGCTCGCGGACAGGGGCGAAGAACACTGAAGCTTTCTTT
>TRBV30|15|NA|TRBJ1-6|NA
CAWSVIGNPASPLHF
TGTGCCTGGAGTGTAATCGGGAACCCGGCCTCACCCCTCCACTTT
>TRBV21-1|15|NA|TRBJ1-2|once
CASSKDLDRGGRYTF
TGTGCCAGCAGCAAAGACCTCGACAGGGGTGGTCGCTACACCTTC
>TRBV9|18|TRBD2|TRBJ2-7|NA
CASSVALPTSGSYYEQYF
TGTGCCAGCAGCGTAGCTCTTCCCACTAGCGGGAGTTACTACGAGCAGTACTTC
>TRBV3-1/TRBV3-2|14|NA|TRBJ2-7|once
CASSYRRKPYEQYF
TGTGCCAGCAGTTACAGGCGTAAACCCTACGAGCAGTACTTC
>TRBV7-2|14|NA|TRBJ1-5|NA
CASSRSGGGQPQHF
TGTGCCAGCAGCCGCTCGGGGGGAGGTCAGCCCCAGCATTTT
>TRBV19|17|NA|TRBJ1-1|NA
CASSISSGPGLVMEAFF
TGTGCCAGTAGTATATCATCAGGGCCCGGCCTAGTGATGGAAGCTTTCTTT
>TRBV19|15|TRBD2|TRBJ2-1|NA
CASSLAGASYNEQFF
TGTGCCAGTAGTTTAGCGGGTGCTTCCTACAATGAGCAGTTCTTC
>TRBV19|14|NA|TRBJ1-1|NA
CASSIFAVNTEAFF
TGTGCCAGTAGTATATTCGCGGTGAACACTGAAGCTTTCTTT
>TRBV12-3/TRBV12-4|13|NA|TRBJ1-1|NA
CASSPTVNTEAFF
TGTGCCAGCAGCCCGACAGTTAACACTGAAGCTTTCTTT
>TRBV6-6|12|TRBD1|TRBJ1-2|once
CASSRDRDGYTF
TGTGCCAGCAGCCGGGACAGGGATGGCTACACCTTC
>TRBV6-1|13|NA|TRBJ2-3|NA
CASSEAPKDTQYF
TGTGCCAGCAGTGAGGCCCCAAAGGATACGCAGTATTTT
>TRBV15|14|NA|TRBJ2-5|NA
CATSRAGSQETQYF
TGTGCCACCAGCAGAGCGGGAAGCCAAGAGACCCAGTACTTC
>TRBV6-5|14|TRBD1|TRBJ1-5|NA
CASSTGTGGMPQHF
TGTGCCAGCAGCACCGGGACAGGGGGAATGCCCCAGCATTTT
>TRBV6-6|14|TRBD1|TRBJ2-2|NA
CASSPRQGTGELFF
TGTGCCAGCAGTCCACGACAGGGCACCGGGGAGCTGTTTTTT
>TRBV9|15|TRBD1|TRBJ2-2|NA
CASSFRQGDTGELFF
TGTGCCAGCAGCTTCCGACAGGGCGACACCGGGGAGCTGTTTTTT